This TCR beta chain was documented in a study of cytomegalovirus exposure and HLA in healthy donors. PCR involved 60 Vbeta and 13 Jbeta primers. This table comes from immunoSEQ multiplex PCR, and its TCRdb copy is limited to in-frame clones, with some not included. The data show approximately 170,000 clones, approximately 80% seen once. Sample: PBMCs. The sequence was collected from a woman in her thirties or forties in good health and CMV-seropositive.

As DNA, the CDR3 is TGTGCCAGCAGCTTAAACGGGGCAGATACGCAGTATTTT. Translated: CASSLNGADTQYF. The chain employs TRBV5-4 and TRBJ2-3; a possible D gene is TRBD2 (5 bases). Trimming cost V 2 bases and J 4 bases, with 8 bases left between them. CDR3 length: 13 residues. Germline-derived CDR1 and CDR2 are SGHNT and YYREEE (reference sequence).